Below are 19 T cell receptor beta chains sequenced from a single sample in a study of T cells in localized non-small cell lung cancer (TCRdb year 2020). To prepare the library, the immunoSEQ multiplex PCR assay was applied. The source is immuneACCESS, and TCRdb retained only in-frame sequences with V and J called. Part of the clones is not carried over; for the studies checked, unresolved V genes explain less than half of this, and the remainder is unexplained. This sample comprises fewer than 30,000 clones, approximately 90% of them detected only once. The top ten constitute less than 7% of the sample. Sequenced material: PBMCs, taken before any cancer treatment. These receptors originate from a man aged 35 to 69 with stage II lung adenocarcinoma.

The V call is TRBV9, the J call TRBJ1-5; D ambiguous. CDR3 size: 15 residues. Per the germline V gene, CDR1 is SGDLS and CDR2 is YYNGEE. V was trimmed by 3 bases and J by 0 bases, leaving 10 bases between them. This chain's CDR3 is CASSAGGYSNQPQHF. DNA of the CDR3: TGTGCCAGCAGCGCAGGCGGGTATAGCAATCAGCCCCAGCATTTT.

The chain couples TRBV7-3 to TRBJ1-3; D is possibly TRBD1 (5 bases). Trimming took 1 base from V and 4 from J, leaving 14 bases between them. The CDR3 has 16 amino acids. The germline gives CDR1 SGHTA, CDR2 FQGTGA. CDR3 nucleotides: TGTGCCAGCAGCTTAAGCGGCCAGGGAGGAGGAAACACCATATATTTT. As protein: CASSLSGQGGGNTIYF.

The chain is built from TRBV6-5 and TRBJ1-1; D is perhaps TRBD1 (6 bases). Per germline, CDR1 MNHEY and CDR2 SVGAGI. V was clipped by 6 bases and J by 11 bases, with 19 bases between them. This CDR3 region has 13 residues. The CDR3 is CASSSRDTPIAFF. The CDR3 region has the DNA TGTGCCAGCAGCTCTAGGGACACTCCGATCGCTTTCTTT.

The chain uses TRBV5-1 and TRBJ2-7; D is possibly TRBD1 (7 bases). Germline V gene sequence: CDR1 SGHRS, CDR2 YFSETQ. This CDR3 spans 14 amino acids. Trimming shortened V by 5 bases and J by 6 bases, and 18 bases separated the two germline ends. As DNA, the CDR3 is TGCGCCAGCAGTCCCCGGACAGGAGGGGGCGAGCAGTACTTC. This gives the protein CASSPRTGGGEQYF.

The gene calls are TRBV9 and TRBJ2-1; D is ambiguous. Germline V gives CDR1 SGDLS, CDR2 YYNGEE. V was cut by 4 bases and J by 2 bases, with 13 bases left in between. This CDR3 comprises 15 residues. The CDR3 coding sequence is TGTGCCAGCAGCCCAACGACTGGCCCCTACAATGAGCAGTTCTTC. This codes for CASSPTTGPYNEQFF.

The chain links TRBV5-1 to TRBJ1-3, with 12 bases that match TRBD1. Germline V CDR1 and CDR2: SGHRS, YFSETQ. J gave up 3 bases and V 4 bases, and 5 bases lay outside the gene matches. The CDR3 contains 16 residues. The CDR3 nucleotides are TGCGCCAGCAGCGGCGGGACAGGGGGCTTTGGAAACACCATATATTTT. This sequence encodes CASSGGTGGFGNTIYF.

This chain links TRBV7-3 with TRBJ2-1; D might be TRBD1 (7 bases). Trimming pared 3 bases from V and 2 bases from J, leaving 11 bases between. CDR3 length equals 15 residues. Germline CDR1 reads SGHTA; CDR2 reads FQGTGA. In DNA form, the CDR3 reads TGTGCCAGCAGCTTTCAGGGGGGAACCTACAATGAGCAGTTCTTC. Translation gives CASSFQGGTYNEQFF.

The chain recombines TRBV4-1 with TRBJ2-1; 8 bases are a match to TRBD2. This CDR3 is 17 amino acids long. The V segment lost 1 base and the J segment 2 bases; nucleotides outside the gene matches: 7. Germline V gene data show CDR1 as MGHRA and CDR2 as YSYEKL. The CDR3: CASSQGGGGLAYNEQFF. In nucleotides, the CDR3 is TGCGCCAGCAGCCAAGGAGGCGGGGGGCTGGCCTACAATGAGCAGTTCTTC.

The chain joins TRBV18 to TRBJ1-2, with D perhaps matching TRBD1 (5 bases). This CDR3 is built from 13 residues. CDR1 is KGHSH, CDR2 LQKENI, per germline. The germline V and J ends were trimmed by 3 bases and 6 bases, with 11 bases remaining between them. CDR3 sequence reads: CASSPATVDGYTF. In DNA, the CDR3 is TGTGCCAGCTCACCCGCGACAGTGGATGGCTACACCTTC.

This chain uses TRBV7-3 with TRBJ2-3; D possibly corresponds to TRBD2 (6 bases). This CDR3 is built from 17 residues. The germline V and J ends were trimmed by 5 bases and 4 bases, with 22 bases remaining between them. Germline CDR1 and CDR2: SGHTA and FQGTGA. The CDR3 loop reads CASSRGLGSGRADTQYF. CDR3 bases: TGTGCCAGCAGCCGGGGGTTAGGGAGTGGTCGCGCAGATACGCAGTATTTT.

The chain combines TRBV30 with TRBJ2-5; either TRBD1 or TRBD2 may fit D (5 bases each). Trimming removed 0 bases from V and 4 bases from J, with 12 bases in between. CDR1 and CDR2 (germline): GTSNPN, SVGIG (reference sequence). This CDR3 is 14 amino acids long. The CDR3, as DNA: TGTGCCTGGAGTGTACGGGACGTCGGAGAGACCCAGTACTTC. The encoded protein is CAWSVRDVGETQYF.

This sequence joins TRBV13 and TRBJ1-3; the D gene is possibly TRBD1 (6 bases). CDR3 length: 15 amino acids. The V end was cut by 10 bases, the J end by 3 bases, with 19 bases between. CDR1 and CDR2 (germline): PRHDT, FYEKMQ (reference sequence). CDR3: CATYYRPGDGNTIYF. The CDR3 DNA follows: TGTGCCACCTATTACCGGCCAGGGGATGGAAACACCATATATTTT.

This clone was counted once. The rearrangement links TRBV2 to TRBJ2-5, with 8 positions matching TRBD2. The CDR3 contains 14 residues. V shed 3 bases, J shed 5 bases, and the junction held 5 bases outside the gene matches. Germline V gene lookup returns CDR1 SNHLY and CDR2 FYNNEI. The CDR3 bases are TGTGCCAGCAGTGAGGCGGGAGGATCGGAGACCCAGTACTTC. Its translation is CASSEAGGSETQYF.

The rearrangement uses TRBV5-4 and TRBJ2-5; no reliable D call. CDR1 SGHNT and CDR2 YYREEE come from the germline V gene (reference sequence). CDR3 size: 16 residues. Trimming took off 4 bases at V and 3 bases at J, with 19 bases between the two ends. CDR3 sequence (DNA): TGTGCCAGCAGCCACACCGGGCTGGACGTCAAAGAGACCCAGTACTTC. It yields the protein CASSHTGLDVKETQYF. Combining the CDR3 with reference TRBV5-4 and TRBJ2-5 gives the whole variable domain ETGVTQSPTHLIKTRGQQVTLRCSSQSGHNTVSWYQQALGQGPQFIFQYYREEENGRGNFPPRFSGLQFPNYSSELNVNALELDDSALYLCASSHTGLDVKETQYFGPGTRLLVL.

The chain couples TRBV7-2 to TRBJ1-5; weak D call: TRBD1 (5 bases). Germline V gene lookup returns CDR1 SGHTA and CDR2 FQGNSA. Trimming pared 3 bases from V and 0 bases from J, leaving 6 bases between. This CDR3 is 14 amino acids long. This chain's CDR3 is CASSLGVSNQPQHF. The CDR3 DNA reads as TGTGCCAGCAGCTTGGGGGTTAGCAATCAGCCCCAGCATTTT.

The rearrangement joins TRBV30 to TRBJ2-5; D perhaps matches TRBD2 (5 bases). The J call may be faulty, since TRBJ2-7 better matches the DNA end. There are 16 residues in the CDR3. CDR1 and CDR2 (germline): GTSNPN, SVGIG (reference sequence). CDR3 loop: CAWSVAGGGRSYEQYF. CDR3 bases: TGTGCCTGGAGTGTAGCAGGTGGCGGGCGGTCCTACGAGCAGTACTTC.

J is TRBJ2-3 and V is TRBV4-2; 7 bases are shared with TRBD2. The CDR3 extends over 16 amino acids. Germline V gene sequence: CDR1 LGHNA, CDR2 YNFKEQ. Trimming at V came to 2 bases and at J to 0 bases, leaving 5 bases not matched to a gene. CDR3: CASSQTGSGSTDTQYF. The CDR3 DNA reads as TGTGCCAGCAGCCAAACAGGTAGCGGGAGCACAGATACGCAGTATTTT.

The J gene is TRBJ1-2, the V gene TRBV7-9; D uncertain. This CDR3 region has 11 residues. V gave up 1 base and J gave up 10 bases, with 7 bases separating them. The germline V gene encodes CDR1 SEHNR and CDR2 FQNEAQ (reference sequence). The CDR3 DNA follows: TGTGCCAGCAGCTTAGAAACAGACTACACCTTC. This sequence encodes CASSLETDYTF.

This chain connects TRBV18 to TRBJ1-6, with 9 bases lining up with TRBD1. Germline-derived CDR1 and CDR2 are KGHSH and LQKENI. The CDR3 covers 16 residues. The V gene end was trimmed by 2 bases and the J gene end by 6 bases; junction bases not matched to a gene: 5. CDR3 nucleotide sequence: TGTGCCAGCTCACCAAGCACAGGGGGCCTTAATTCACCCCTCCACTTT. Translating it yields CASSPSTGGLNSPLHF.